This T cell receptor beta chain was observed in a study of CD8 T cells in Susac syndrome. Study results and caveats: The authors acknowledged that the study's TCR sequencing and HLA analysis involved relatively few individuals.

With regard to this clonotype: Its antigen is still unknown.

The multiple sclerosis control group was made up of treatment-naive patients with stable or active relapsing-remitting disease. An amount of RNA that ranged from roughly 0.45 to 1 ug was reverse transcribed with random hexamers. TCR beta CDR3 was amplified by immunoSEQ multiplex PCR. This amplification extended across 54 Vbeta and 13 Jbeta segments. TCRdb re-derived calls from the immunoSEQ multiplex PCR reads in MiXCR, one entry per CDR3 protein. The data hold over 300,000 distinct CDR3 sequences, with about 92% observed a single time. The V and J ends lost 0 bases and 2 bases respectively, with 11 bases between them. The germline gives CDR1 SGHRS, CDR2 YFSETQ. The CDR3 sequence is 15 residues long.

This chain uses TRBV5-1 with TRBJ1-2, with D unclear. The sequenced material came from CD4+ T cells from PBMCs. The receptor was isolated from a human donor with multiple sclerosis. The CDR3 DNA is TGCGCCAGCAGCTTGGAAATAGGAACCAACTATGGCTACACCTTC. Its translation: CASSLEIGTNYGYTF.